The clone carrying this T cell receptor beta chain has more than one count but fewer than ten. The same CDR3 is also encoded by other DNA sequences in this sample. The record originates from a study of shared clonotypes between healthy human individuals. The data were produced by immunoSEQ multiplex PCR, yet TCRdb's version contains in-frame clones alone and is incomplete. This sample has a few million clones; roughly 90% occur once, and the top ten carry more than 0.35%. CDR3 length equals 11 residues. V gave up 2 bases and J gave up 6 bases, with 7 bases separating them. CDR1 and CDR2 from the germline V gene are DFQATT and SNEGSKA (reference sequence).

The sequenced material came from naive CD4+ T cells from PBMCs. Subset meaning: CD45RA+ positively selected. V and J are TRBV20-1 and TRBJ1-1; D gene ambiguous. This TCR was recovered from a man between 18 and 29 years old in good health. Some clones in this sample may be carry-over from other donors' samples. The CDR3 spells CSARRGAEAFF. The DNA of the CDR3 is TGCAGTGCTAGACGCGGGGCTGAAGCTTTCTTT.